Listed here are 19 T cell receptor beta chains from one sample, sequenced in a study of blood T cell repertoires in COVID-19. The protocol was immunoSEQ multiplex PCR, while the TCRdb copy is restricted to in-frame clones and leaves out a portion. The profile shows tens of thousands of clones, 91% of them singletons. The specimen was peripheral blood. These receptors originate from a man between 60 and 70 years old with acute or convalescent COVID-19.

The chain has TRBV7-2 and TRBJ2-7; 7 positions match TRBD2. The CDR3 is made up of 15 amino acids. After removal of 5 bases from V and 2 bases from J, the junction contained 9 bases not matched to a gene. Germline V gene lookup returns CDR1 SGHTA and CDR2 FQGNSA. CDR3 nucleotides: TGTGCCAGCAGCCGGGATACGGGAGGAACCTACGAGCAGTACTTC. This translates into CASSRDTGGTYEQYF.

The J gene is TRBJ2-3, the V gene TRBV5-1; TRBD2 aligns across 15 bases. With V trimmed by 5 bases and J by 10 bases, 5 bases remained unmatched. There are 14 residues in the CDR3. Germline CDR1 is SGHRS and CDR2 is YFSETQ. The CDR3 protein is CASSPGTSGRSQYF. The CDR3 DNA follows: TGCGCCAGCAGTCCCGGGACTAGCGGGAGGTCGCAGTATTTT.

CDR3 DNA: TGTGCCAGCAGCCCTATGTTCGGTAGCGGGAGTAGGGCCCCGAATGAGCAGTTCTTC. This sequence encodes CASSPMFGSGSRAPNEQFF. The J gene is TRBJ2-1, the V gene TRBV7-2; 9 bases fit TRBD2. Trimming took 5 bases from V and 7 from J; bases not matched to a gene: 21. This CDR3 has 19 amino acids. Germline V gives CDR1 SGHTA, CDR2 FQGNSA.

The chain carries TRBV27 and TRBJ1-6, with a possible D match to TRBD1 (5 bases). The germline V and J ends were trimmed by 6 bases and 10 bases, with 10 bases remaining between them. The CDR3 spans 12 residues. The V gene's germline CDR1 is MNHEY and CDR2 SMNVEV (reference sequence). CDR3 region: CASRGRQSPLHF. For the CDR3, the DNA is TGTGCCAGCAGGGGGCGGCAATCACCCCTCCACTTT.

This clone was detected only once. The gene calls are TRBV9 and TRBJ2-1; D uncertain. CDR3 length equals 13 residues. Per germline, CDR1 SGDLS and CDR2 YYNGEE. V gave up 0 bases and J gave up 3 bases, with 4 bases separating them. CDR3 region: CASSVDSYNEQFF. DNA for the CDR3: TGTGCCAGCAGCGTAGATAGCTACAATGAGCAGTTCTTC.

The chain recombines TRBV19 with TRBJ1-3; perhaps TRBD1 as D (5 bases). The CDR3 runs to 17 residues. Germline CDR1 reads LNHDA; CDR2 reads SQIVND (reference sequence). V was cut by 3 bases and J by 0 bases, with 15 bases left in between. The CDR3 here is CASSMGPQYYSGNTIYF. The CDR3 DNA follows: TGTGCCAGTAGTATGGGGCCCCAATATTACTCTGGAAACACCATATATTTT.

A remark on this clone: The same CDR3 also results from other DNA sequences found in this sample. The chain has TRBV14 and TRBJ1-1, with D unresolved. This CDR3 spans 14 amino acids. Trimming pared 4 bases from V and 0 bases from J, leaving 9 bases between. Per the germline V gene, CDR1 is SGHDN and CDR2 is FVKESK. This CDR3 is CASSLAGMNTEAFF. CDR3 coding DNA: TGTGCCAGCAGCCTTGCGGGAATGAACACTGAAGCTTTCTTT.

The rearrangement uses TRBV19 and TRBJ2-2; TRBD1 matches at 7 bases. This CDR3 has 15 residues. V gave up 5 bases and J gave up 8 bases; unmatched junction bases: 11. Germline V gene sequence: CDR1 LNHDA, CDR2 SQIVND (reference sequence). The CDR3 region has the DNA TGTGCCAGTAGTGCCCGGACAGGCGCCCCTGGGGAGCTGTTTTTT. Encoded protein: CASSARTGAPGELFF.

V is TRBV5-1 and J is TRBJ2-2; TRBD2 matches 13 bases. CDR1 SGHRS and CDR2 YFSETQ come from the germline V gene. The CDR3 runs to 18 residues. The V segment lost 2 bases and the J segment 1 base; nucleotides outside the gene matches: 5. The CDR3 sequence is CASSLRTSGSKNTGELFF. DNA for the CDR3: TGCGCCAGCAGCTTAAGGACTAGCGGGAGCAAGAACACCGGGGAGCTGTTTTTT.

This chain connects TRBV3-1 (or the pseudogene TRBV3-2) to TRBJ2-1, with 7 bases matching TRBD2. The CDR3 extends over 16 amino acids. Trimming at V came to 1 base and at J to 8 bases, leaving 11 bases not matched to a gene. Germline lookup yields CDR1 LGHDT and CDR2 YNNKEL (reference sequence). The CDR3 DNA sequence: TGTGCCAGCAGCCAAGTCCAGTCGGGAGGAGAGGATGAGCAGTTCTTC. It translates to CASSQVQSGGEDEQFF.

The CDR3 region has the DNA TGTGCCATCAGTGCCGGGACTAGCGGGAGGGCCGTAGCCAAAAACATTCAGTACTTC. Residues: CAISAGTSGRAVAKNIQYF. The chain joins TRBV10-3 to TRBJ2-4; the match to TRBD2 covers 16 bases. The trim removed 4 bases at V and 0 bases at J, leaving 6 bases unmatched. CDR3 length: 19 amino acids. Germline CDR1 and CDR2: ENHRY and SYGVKD.

The V and J genes are TRBV7-8 and TRBJ1-1; no clear D. V was pared by 3 bases and J by 1 base, with 6 bases between. From germline, CDR1 is SGHVS and CDR2 FQNEAQ. This CDR3 spans 13 amino acids. CDR3 amino acids: CASSLTKNTEAFF. The CDR3 DNA sequence: TGTGCCAGCAGCTTGACAAAGAACACTGAAGCTTTCTTT.

The chain carries TRBV19 and TRBJ2-1; 8 positions agree with TRBD1. The germline gives CDR1 LNHDA, CDR2 SQIVND (reference sequence). The CDR3 loop spans 14 amino acids. J lost 3 bases, V lost 5 bases, and 3 bases had no gene match. The CDR3 loop is CASSGQGFYNEQFF. In DNA, the CDR3 is TGTGCCAGTAGTGGACAGGGTTTCTACAATGAGCAGTTCTTC.

This sequence joins TRBV15 and TRBJ1-6; tentatively, D is TRBD1 (5 bases). Trimming removed 0 bases at V and 11 bases at J, with 14 bases between. The CDR3 is 15 residues long. Germline CDR1 LNHNV, CDR2 YYDKDF (reference sequence). As DNA, the CDR3 is TGTGCCACCAGCAGAGATAGGCAGGGTCAAGCACCCCTCCACTTT. Its protein product is CATSRDRQGQAPLHF.

The chain links TRBV10-3 to TRBJ1-2; 10 nucleotides line up with TRBD1. V was pared by 0 bases and J by 4 bases, with 11 bases of the junction left unmatched. The CDR3 has 18 residues. CDR1 ENHRY and CDR2 SYGVKD come from the germline V gene. CDR3 in DNA: TGTGCCATCAGTGAGTCGATGTCCGGGACAGGGGACGTCTATGGCTACACCTTC. Encoded protein: CAISESMSGTGDVYGYTF.

The chain recombines TRBV5-1 with TRBJ2-7; 7 bases are a match to TRBD2. From germline, CDR1 is SGHRS and CDR2 YFSETQ. Losses at the gene ends were 2 bases for V and 1 base for J; bases not matched to a gene: 6. This CDR3 is 15 amino acids long. DNA of the CDR3: TGCGCCAGCAGCTTAGGTGGACTAGGATCCTACGAGCAGTACTTC. Encoded protein: CASSLGGLGSYEQYF.

CDR3 region: CASSLQGAIEETQYF. For the CDR3, the DNA is TGTGCCAGCAGCTTACAGGGGGCGATCGAAGAGACCCAGTACTTC. The gene calls are TRBV5-6 and TRBJ2-5; TRBD1 aligns across 9 bases. Losses at the gene ends were 2 bases for V and 3 bases for J; bases not matched to a gene: 5. Germline-derived CDR1 and CDR2 are SGHDT and YYEEEE. The CDR3 length is 15 residues. Together with reference TRBV5-6 and TRBJ2-5, the CDR3 gives the full variable domain: DAGVTQSPTHLIKTRGQQVTLRCSPKSGHDTVSWYQQALGQGPQFIFQYYEEEERQRGNFPDRFSGHQFPNYSSELNVNALLLGDSALYLCASSLQGAIEETQYFGPGTRLLVL.

The rearrangement joins TRBV12-5 to TRBJ2-2, with 9 bases identical to TRBD1. After removal of 0 bases from V and 5 bases from J, the junction contained 10 bases not matched to a gene. The CDR3 spans 18 residues. Germline V gene data show CDR1 as LGHNT and CDR2 as FRNRAP. The CDR3: CASGLVPGQGSRTGELFF. The CDR3 DNA is TGTGCTAGTGGTTTGGTCCCGGGACAGGGATCGAGAACCGGGGAGCTGTTTTTT.

This clone was observed a handful of times. This chain joins TRBV4-2 and TRBJ1-3; a possible D gene is TRBD1 (5 bases). CDR1 and CDR2 from the germline V gene are LGHNA and YNFKEQ. The V end was cut by 4 bases, the J end by 4 bases, with 20 bases between. The CDR3 loop spans 17 amino acids. This CDR3 reads CASSPKVLDSRGNTIYF. CDR3 nucleotide sequence: TGTGCCAGCAGCCCCAAGGTCCTCGACAGTCGAGGAAACACCATATATTTT.